This T cell receptor beta chain was retrieved from a study of T cells in Graves' hyperthyroidism and ophthalmopathy. Template material for amplifying TCR beta CDR3 regions consisted of RNA transcripts. HTBI primers were used for first-round RT-PCR of the TCR CDR3. TCRdb re-called the multiplex PCR reads with MiXCR, one entry per CDR3 protein. Among 500,000 to 650,000 distinct CDR3 sequences listed, 15% to 20% were seen once. Trimming took 7 bases from V and 0 from J, leaving 9 bases between them. This CDR3 has 13 residues. CDR1 is MNHEY and CDR2 is SVGEGT in the germline V gene. This sequence originates from a woman aged 18-30 years with Graves' ophthalmopathy. The chain recombines TRBV6-2 or TRBV6-3 with TRBJ2-5; D gene unclear. Sequencing input: blood. The CDR3 nucleotides read TGTGCCAGCAAATCGGAGTACCAAGAGACCCAGTACTTC. It specifies CASKSEYQETQYF.